The entry below describes one T cell receptor beta chain. Only a few counts were recorded for this clone. No cognate antigen has been identified for it. Per-base quality was not reported, and no clone a single base away is much larger than it. These data are taken from a study of cytomegalovirus exposure and HLA in healthy donors (dated by TCRdb to about 2017). In the study overall: According to an earlier analysis of a few hundred of the donors, 150 million to 200 million T cells yielded some 110 million unique TCR beta sequences and about 300 Gb of sequence data. An early release covering 500 to 750 HLA-typed donors comprised roughly 300 gigabases of sequencing data and tens of millions of unique TCR sequences. Of the roughly 400 genotyped donors, roughly 85% fell in the genetic ancestry cluster associated with self-reported Caucasian donors. The study aimed to test whether cataloging public T cell receptors could reveal signatures of past pathogen exposure. The study profiled the T cell repertoires of under 700 subjects by immunosequencing and related them to cytomegalovirus serostatus. In addition to the first cohort of approximately 670 subjects, a separate validation cohort of some 120 different subjects was used. To predict cytomegalovirus infection status, the study brought together high-throughput TCR immunosequencing, statistical association of individual TCRs with disease status, and machine learning. A later analysis re-examined previously published TCR beta repertoires from just over 650 donors and added high-resolution HLA genotyping to investigate patterns of TCR occurrence. In the later analysis, no new phenotypic data were used to find candidate immune exposures; instead, reliance was placed on TCR beta sequences and their occurrence across donors. An earlier analysis of nearly 600 of the donors applied high-throughput TCR beta sequencing to assess whether each TCR beta V gene segment acted as functional or pseudogenic. Donor age, sex, ethnicity and CMV serostatus were collected together with the repertoire data. A later genetic analysis used genome-wide SNP genotypes for about 60% of the roughly 670 donors, treating that subset as a discovery cohort. Every discovery cohort repertoire had been produced on one sequencing platform. Class I and class II HLA loci were covered by the typing at four-digit resolution. The number of typed donors differed by locus: about 620-640 for A, B, C, DRB1 and DQB1; approximately 520 for DQA1; 600 to 610 for DPA1; and some 430 for DPB1. Because of strong linkage in the cohort, roughly five DR-DQ haplotypes were treated as single units for association and clustering. On average, roughly 240,000 unique TCR beta nucleotide sequences were sequenced per donor among about 400 genotyped donors of the cohort, with about 19% of those sequences being non-productive. Beyond this particular receptor, the publication reports: In vitro tests confirmed that a few of the cytomegalovirus-associated TCR beta chains recognize cytomegalovirus antigens. In a later analysis, HLA-associated TCR beta chains showed more clonal expansion and lower generation probabilities than non-associated chains that were equally common. Linkage disequilibrium might explain the correlated functional status among segregating V segments, but an unknown experimental factor could not be excluded. CMV serostatus was the only immune exposure information available for the cohort. According to a later analysis, most CMV-associated TCR beta chains appeared to be HLA-restricted, and the HLA associations seemed to be driven largely by CMV exposure. Broadly in line with IMGT annotations, most TCR beta V segments showed up in productive rearrangements about 90% or about 30% of the time in an earlier analysis of approximately 640 of the donors. A further reported finding was that TCR beta sequences accurately predicted the HLA-A and HLA-B alleles for most subjects in the first cohort. Because some donors lacked HLA typing at each locus, the association tests relied only on the typed subset. This cohort had only TCR beta chains sequenced, and the lack of alpha or paired-chain data limited which features could be detected. Several of the top co-occurrence clusters appeared to be linked to parvovirus B19, influenza, CMV and Epstein-Barr virus, according to a later analysis. According to a later analysis, TCR association rates differed among HLA loci, with DRB1 alleles showing the most associated TCRs and HLA-C alleles showing the fewest. In a later analysis, some 17,000 TCR beta sequences were associated with specific HLA alleles at a false discovery rate of 0.05. Presence/absence analyses assumed roughly uniform sequencing depth across donors, an assumption that may not hold. In the study, some 160 TCR beta chains were listed as associated with cytomegalovirus. A group of highly shared sequence variants was considered likely to be a technical artifact of the sequencing pipeline. V-gene and J-gene trimming of TCR beta chains was associated with a missense DCLRE1C variant in a later genetic analysis, and the association was replicated in an independent cohort. Because the 87-base-pair reads could not distinguish some IMGT-functional V segments, including TRBV6-2 and TRBV6-3, those segments were excluded. Strong co-occurrence of HLA alleles, especially DR and DQ, made assigning TCR associations to individual alleles difficult. In a later genetic analysis, fewer N-insertions in productive TCRs were reported among donors in an Asian-associated ancestry cluster than the roughly 700-donor mean. It was suggested by the authors that the approach could potentially be generalized to other disease states and immunological phenotypes. The earlier analysis of approximately 540 of the donors excluded some 15 rarely observed V segments, including chromosome 9 orphons, because counts were too low. Most TCR sequences were seen in very few donors, while some public TCRs were found in many individuals. The classifier was reported to diagnose cytomegalovirus status with high specificity and sensitivity in both the original cohort and the validation cohort.

In total, over 600 healthy bone marrow donors made up the cohort. Cohort members were all nominally healthy when sampled, although unrecorded immune exposures were likely present. The donor tested CMV seronegative and was one of the 352 seronegative cohort members. A peripheral blood sample was provided by each donor, and peripheral blood mononuclear cells were used for TCR beta sequencing. Genomic DNA extraction from the blood cell samples was performed with the Qiagen DNeasy Blood Extraction Kit. Deletion took 11 bases off V and 5 bases off J, with a span of 12 bases between the germline ends. From its cysteine to its phenylalanine, the CDR3 spans 11 amino acids. The CDR3 DNA has 33 bases and is translated from base 1. Per the germline V gene, SNHLY is the CDR1 and FYNNEI is the CDR2. Libraries were made using the immunoSEQ multiplex PCR assay. For the multiplex PCR, a mixture combining 60 forward primers for TCR Vbeta segments and 13 reverse primers for TCR Jbeta segments was used. Amplification of the CDR3 region of rearranged TCR beta genes was performed with a multiplex PCR assay on genomic DNA. On the Illumina HiSeq System, the amplified TCR beta libraries were sequenced as 87-base-pair reads. The original methods were these. A later analysis counted 75 million to 100 million unique TCR beta chains across the 500 to 850 repertoires, and approximately 11 million of these chains were shared by at least two donors. Raw reads were error-corrected and collapsed into unique sequences with a nearest-neighbor algorithm that merged closely related sequences to remove PCR and sequencing errors. V, D and J gene segments were assigned by aligning CDR3 sequences to IMGT reference sequences. For a sequence to be retained, a match of at least six nucleotides to both a V gene segment and a J gene segment was required. Rearrangements were classified as productive when the CDR3 lacked stop codons and remained in frame with V and J, and all other rearrangements were classified as non-productive. CDR3 was defined by IMGT convention, running from the second conserved V-encoded cysteine to the conserved J-encoded phenylalanine. Sequences without an unambiguous match to a single V gene segment were excluded from the earlier analysis of approximately 560 of the donors. An earlier analysis of roughly 590 of the donors called V segments functional above 56.7% productive rearrangements and segregating when the between-donor standard deviation exceeded 5%. A statistical classification framework was developed to diagnose cytomegalovirus status using the catalog of TCR beta chain sequences. In a later analysis, TCR nucleotide sequences were compared against IMGT/GENE-DB human TR gene sequences so that V and J genes could be assigned. Using the TCRdist pipeline, a later analysis assigned CDR3 sequences along with most-parsimonious VDJ recombination scenarios. A later analysis defined each TCR beta chain by its CDR3 amino acid sequence plus V-gene family, and excluded reads lacking a unique V-gene family. To address suspected cross-contamination and a sequencing artifact, a later analysis removed over 500 highly shared, low-generation-probability nucleotide sequences. In a later analysis, a clonal expansion index was calculated for each public chain from normalized within-repertoire ranks of inferred template counts. A later analysis computed generation probabilities with a VDJ recombination model fitted to out-of-frame rearrangements, and checked the results against IGoR. In a later analysis, hypergeometric tests were used to score TCR-TCR, TCR-HLA and TCR-CMV co-occurrence, with a repertoire-size bias correction applied to TCR pairs. In a later analysis, false discovery rates were estimated by permuting HLA or CMV assignments 20 times. In a later analysis, co-occurring TCRs were grouped using DBSCAN, with TCRdist sequence similarity added in when clustering inside HLA-allele-positive subsets. Repertoires with fewer than 30,000 or more than 120,000 public chains, plus five repertoires with anomalous nucleotide sharing, were excluded from co-occurrence clustering. TCRdb carries this immuneACCESS record with in-frame sequences only. Its versions omit some clonotypes, under half of them owing to an unresolved V gene in the studies checked, with the rest unexplained. V, J and clone size derive from that table, while D and trimming were established from the DNA sequence. The sample includes fewer than 200,000 clones, with around 68% observed a single time. 1.4% to 1.5% of the sample is in the top ten clones.

Sequenced material: PBMCs. Recombination linked TRBV2 to TRBJ2-5; the D gene lacks a confident call. The clonotype originates from a man over 45 in good health and CMV-seronegative. The CDR3 reads as follows: CAVGNEETQYF. In nucleotides, the sequence is TGTGCCGTGGGCAACGAGGAGACCCAGTACTTC.